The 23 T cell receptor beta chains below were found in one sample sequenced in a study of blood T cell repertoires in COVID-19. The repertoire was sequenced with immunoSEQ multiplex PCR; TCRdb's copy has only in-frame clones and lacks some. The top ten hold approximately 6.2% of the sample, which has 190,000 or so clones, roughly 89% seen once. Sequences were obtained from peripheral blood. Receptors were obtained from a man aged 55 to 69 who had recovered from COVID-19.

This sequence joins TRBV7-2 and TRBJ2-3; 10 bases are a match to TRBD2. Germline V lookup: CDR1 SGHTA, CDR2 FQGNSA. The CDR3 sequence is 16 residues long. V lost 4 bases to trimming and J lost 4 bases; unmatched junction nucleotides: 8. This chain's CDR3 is CASSSQRGGGADTQYF. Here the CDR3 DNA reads TGTGCCAGCAGCTCTCAGCGGGGGGGTGGCGCAGATACGCAGTATTTT.

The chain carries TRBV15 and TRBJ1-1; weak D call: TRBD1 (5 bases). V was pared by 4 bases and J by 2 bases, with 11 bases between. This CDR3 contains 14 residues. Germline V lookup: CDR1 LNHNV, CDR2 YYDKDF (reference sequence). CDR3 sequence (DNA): TGTGCCACCAGCACCTTGGGGGGTAACACTGAAGCTTTCTTT. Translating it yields CATSTLGGNTEAFF.

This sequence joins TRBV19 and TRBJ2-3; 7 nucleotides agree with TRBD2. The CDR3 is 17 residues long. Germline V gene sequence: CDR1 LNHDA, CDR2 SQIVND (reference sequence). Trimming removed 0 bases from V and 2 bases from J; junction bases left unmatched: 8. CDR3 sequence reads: CASSIDSGTTVTDTQYF. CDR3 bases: TGTGCCAGTAGTATAGATTCGGGGACTACGGTCACAGATACGCAGTATTTT. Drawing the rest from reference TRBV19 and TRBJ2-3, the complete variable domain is DGGITQSPKYLFRKEGQNVTLSCEQNLNHDAMYWYRQDPGQGLRLIYYSQIVNDFQKGDIAEGYSVSREKKESFPLTVTSAQKNPTAFYLCASSIDSGTTVTDTQYFGPGTRLTVL.

CDR3 DNA: TGTGCCAGCAGTTCCTCGGACAGATTCCATCAGCCCCAGCATTTT. Amino acid sequence: CASSSSDRFHQPQHF. V is TRBV6-2 or TRBV6-3 and J is TRBJ1-5, with D possibly TRBD1 on 6 matching bases. CDR1 MNHEY and CDR2 SVGEGT come from the germline V gene. The length of the CDR3 is 15 residues. The V end was cut by 4 bases, the J end by 5 bases, with 15 bases between.

CDR3 in DNA: TGTGCCTGGGAACGCAGCTCTGGAAACACCATATATTTT. Protein: CAWERSSGNTIYF. V is TRBV30 and J is TRBJ1-3, with D hard to call. CDR1 and CDR2 (germline): GTSNPN, SVGIG (reference sequence). The CDR3 has 13 amino acids. Deletions cut 5 bases from V and 0 bases from J, with 8 bases between.

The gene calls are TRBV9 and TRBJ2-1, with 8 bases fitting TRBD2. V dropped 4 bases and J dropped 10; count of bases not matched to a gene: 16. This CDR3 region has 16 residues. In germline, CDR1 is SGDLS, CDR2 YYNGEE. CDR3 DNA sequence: TGTGCCAGCAGCAAAAGCCCGAGTAGCGGGACCGGAGAGCAGTTCTTC. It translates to CASSKSPSSGTGEQFF. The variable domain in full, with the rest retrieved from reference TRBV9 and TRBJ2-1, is DSGVTQTPKHLITATGQRVTLRCSPRSGDLSVYWYQQSLDQGLQFLIQYYNGEERAKGNILERFSAQQFPDLHSELNLSSLELGDSALYFCASSKSPSSGTGEQFFGPGTRLTVL.

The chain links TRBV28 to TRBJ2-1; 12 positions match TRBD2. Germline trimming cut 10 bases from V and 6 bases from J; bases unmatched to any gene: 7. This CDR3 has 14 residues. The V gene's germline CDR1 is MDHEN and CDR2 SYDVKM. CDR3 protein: CAIQTSGSINEQFF. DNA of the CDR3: TGTGCCATTCAGACTAGCGGGAGTATCAATGAGCAGTTCTTC.

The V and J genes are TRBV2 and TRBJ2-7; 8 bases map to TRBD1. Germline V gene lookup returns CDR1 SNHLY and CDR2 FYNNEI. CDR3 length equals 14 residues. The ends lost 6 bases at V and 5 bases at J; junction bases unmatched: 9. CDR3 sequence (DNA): TGTGCCAGCAGAGGGGACAGGTCAACCGACGAGCAGTACTTC. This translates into CASRGDRSTDEQYF.

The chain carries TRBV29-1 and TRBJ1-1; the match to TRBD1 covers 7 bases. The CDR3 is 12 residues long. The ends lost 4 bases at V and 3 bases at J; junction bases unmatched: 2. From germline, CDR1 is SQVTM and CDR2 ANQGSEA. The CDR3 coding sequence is TGCAGCGTTGCAGGGGGAGACACTGAAGCTTTCTTT. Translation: CSVAGGDTEAFF. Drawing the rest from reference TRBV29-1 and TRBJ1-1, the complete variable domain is SAVISQKPSRDICQRGTSLTIQCQVDSQVTMMFWYRQQPGQSLTLIATANQGSEATYESGFVIDKFPISRPNLTFSTLTVSNMSPEDSSIYLCSVAGGDTEAFFGQGTRLTVV.

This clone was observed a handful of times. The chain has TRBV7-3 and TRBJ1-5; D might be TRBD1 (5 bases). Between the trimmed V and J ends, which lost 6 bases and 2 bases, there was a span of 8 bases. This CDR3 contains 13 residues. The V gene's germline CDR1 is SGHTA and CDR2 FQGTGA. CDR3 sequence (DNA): TGTGCCAGCAGTATACAGGGCAATCAGCCCCAGCATTTT. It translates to CASSIQGNQPQHF.

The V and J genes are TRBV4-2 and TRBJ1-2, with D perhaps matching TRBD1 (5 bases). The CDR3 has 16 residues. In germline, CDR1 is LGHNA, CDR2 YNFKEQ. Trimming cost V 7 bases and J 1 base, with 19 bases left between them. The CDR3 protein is CASTPAGLNLNYGYTF. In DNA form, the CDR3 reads TGTGCCAGCACCCCGGCAGGGTTAAACCTTAACTATGGCTACACCTTC.

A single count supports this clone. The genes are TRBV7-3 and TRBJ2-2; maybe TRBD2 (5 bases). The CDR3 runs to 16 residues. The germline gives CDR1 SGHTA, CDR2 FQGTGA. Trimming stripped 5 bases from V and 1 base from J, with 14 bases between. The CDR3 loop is CASSRGSVWNTGELFF. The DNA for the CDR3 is TGTGCCAGCAGCCGAGGGAGTGTTTGGAACACCGGGGAGCTGTTTTTT.

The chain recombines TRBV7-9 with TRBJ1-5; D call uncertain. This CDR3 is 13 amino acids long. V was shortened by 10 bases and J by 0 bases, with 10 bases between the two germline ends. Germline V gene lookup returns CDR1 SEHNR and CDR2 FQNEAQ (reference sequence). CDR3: CATTSVSNQPQHF. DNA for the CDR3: TGTGCCACCACCAGCGTTAGCAATCAGCCCCAGCATTTT.

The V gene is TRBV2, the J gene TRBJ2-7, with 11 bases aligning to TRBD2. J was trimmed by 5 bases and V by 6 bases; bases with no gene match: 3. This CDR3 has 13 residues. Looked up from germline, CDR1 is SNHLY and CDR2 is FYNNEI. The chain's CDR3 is CASRTSGVDEQYF. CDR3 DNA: TGTGCCAGCAGGACTAGCGGGGTTGACGAGCAGTACTTC.

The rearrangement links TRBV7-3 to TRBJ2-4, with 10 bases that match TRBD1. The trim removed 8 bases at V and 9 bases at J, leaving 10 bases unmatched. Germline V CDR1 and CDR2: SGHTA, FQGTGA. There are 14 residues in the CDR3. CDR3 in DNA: TGTGCCAGCGCTCCGGGACAGGGGTCGAGCATTCAGTACTTC. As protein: CASAPGQGSSIQYF.

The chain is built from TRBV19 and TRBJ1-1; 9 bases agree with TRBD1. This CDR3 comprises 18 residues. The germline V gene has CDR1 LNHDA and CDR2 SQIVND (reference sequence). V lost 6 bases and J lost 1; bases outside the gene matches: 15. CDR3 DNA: TGTGCCAGTAGAGAACCGTCCCGGGACAGGGTCAAGAACACTGAAGCTTTCTTT. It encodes CASREPSRDRVKNTEAFF.

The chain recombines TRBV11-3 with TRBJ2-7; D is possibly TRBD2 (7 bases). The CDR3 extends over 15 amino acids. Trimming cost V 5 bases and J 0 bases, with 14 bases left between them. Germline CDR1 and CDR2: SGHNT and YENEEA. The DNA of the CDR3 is TGTGCCAGCAGCCCCGGGGGAGGGGGCTCCTACGAGCAGTACTTC. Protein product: CASSPGGGGSYEQYF.

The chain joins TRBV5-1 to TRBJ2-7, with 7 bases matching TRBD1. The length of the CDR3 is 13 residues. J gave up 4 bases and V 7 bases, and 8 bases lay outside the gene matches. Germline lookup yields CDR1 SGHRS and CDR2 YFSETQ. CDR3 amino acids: CASSGGVVYEQYF. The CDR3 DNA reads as TGCGCCAGCTCAGGGGGAGTTGTATACGAGCAGTACTTC.

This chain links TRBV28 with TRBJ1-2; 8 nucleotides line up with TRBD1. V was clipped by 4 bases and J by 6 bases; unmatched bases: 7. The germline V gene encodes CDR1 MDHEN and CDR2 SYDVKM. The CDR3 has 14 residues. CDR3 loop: CASSSSDRADGYTF. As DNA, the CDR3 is TGTGCCAGCAGTTCCTCGGACAGGGCGGATGGCTACACCTTC.

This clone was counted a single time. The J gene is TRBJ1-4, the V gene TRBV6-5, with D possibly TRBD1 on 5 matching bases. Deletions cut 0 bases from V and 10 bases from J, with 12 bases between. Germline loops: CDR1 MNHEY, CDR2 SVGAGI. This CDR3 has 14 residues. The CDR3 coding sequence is TGTGCCAGCAGTTACTCGAACCTTAGGGGAAAACTGTTTTTT. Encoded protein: CASSYSNLRGKLFF.

The CDR3 bases are TGTGCCAGCACTCAGGTGGCGCAAGAGACCCAGTACTTC. As protein: CASTQVAQETQYF. V gene TRBV27 combines with J gene TRBJ2-5; D is unresolved. With 7 bases removed from V and 2 bases from J, the gap between germline ends came to 11 bases. In germline, CDR1 is MNHEY, CDR2 SMNVEV (reference sequence). The CDR3 length is 13 residues.

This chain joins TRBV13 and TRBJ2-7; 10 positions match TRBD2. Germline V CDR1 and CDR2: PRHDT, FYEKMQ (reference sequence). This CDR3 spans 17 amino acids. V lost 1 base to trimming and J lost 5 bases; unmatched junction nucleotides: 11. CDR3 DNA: TGTGCCAGCAGCTTAGATTCTAGCGGGGGACTGTTGGACGAGCAGTACTTC. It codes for CASSLDSSGGLLDEQYF.

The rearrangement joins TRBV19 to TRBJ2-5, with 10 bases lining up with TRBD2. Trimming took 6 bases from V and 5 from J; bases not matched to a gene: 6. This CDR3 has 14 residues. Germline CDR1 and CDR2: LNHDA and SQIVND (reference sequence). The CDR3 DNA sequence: TGTGCCAGTAGCCAAAGGGGACTAGCGGAGACCCAGTACTTC. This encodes CASSQRGLAETQYF.